This T cell receptor (beta chain) was identified during a study of cytomegalovirus exposure and HLA in healthy donors. Trimming left V 3 bases short and J 4 bases short, with 13 bases between. CDR3 length equals 15 residues. Germline V gene sequence: CDR1 MDHEN, CDR2 SYDVKM. PCR involved 60 Vbeta and 13 Jbeta primers. The table came from immunoSEQ multiplex PCR; TCRdb's copy has only in-frame clones and leaves some out. The table records fewer than 150,000 clones, approximately 15% of them present only once. This clone turned up a few times. This clonotype originated in a young woman in good health and CMV-seronegative. This sequence joins TRBV28 and TRBJ1-5; perhaps TRBD1 as D (5 bases). The sample comprised PBMCs. CDR3 loop: CASSFLRQINQPQHF. DNA of the CDR3: TGTGCCAGCAGTTTTCTGCGACAGATTAATCAGCCCCAGCATTTT. Full variable domain (remainder filled in from reference TRBV28 and TRBJ1-5): DVKVTQSSRYLVKRTGEKVFLECVQDMDHENMFWYRQDPGLGLRLIYFSYDVKMKEKGDIPEGYSVSREKKERFSLILESASTNQTSMYLCASSFLRQINQPQHFGDGTRLSIL.